The text below deals with one T cell receptor (beta chain). Its antigen is as yet unknown. The data belong to a study of human T cells and chemical hapten exposure. As for the study in general: Variation in per-sample TCR yields came mainly from small pooled library volume differences. Study-wide findings and caveats: High-frequency TCRs, those above 1 in 1000, stayed the same after DPC sensitization.

The time point: patch test 1, 2 weeks after DPC sensitization. Treatment of the sample: therapeutic diphenylcyclopropenone sensitization with weekly scalp DPC. V lost 3 bases to trimming and J lost 3 bases; unmatched junction nucleotides: 8. The V gene's germline CDR1 is SGDLS and CDR2 YYNGEE. This CDR3 is 16 amino acids long. One entry per CDR3 protein results from TCRdb running MiXCR on the RACE reads. The sample consists of some 190,000 distinct CDR3 sequences, more than 20% of them appearing once. The sample was whole blood, taken in connection with sensitization to the hapten diphenylcyclopropenone (DPC). This chain links TRBV9 with TRBJ2-5, with TRBD1 matching 10 bases. This receptor was taken from a woman in her 50s with alopecia areata. Some clones in this sample may be carry-over from other donors' samples. For the CDR3, the DNA is TGTGCCAGCAGCGGGATGGGACAGGGGCGGGAAGAGACCCAGTACTTC. Translation: CASSGMGQGREETQYF. The full variable domain, in which reference TRBV9 and TRBJ2-5 provide the parts outside the CDR3, is DSGVTQTPKHLITATGQRVTLRCSPRSGDLSVYWYQQSLDQGLQFLIQYYNGEERAKGNILERFSAQQFPDLHSELNLSSLELGDSALYFCASSGMGQGREETQYFGPGTRLLVL.